These T cell receptor beta chains were read from a single sample in a study of cytomegalovirus exposure and HLA in healthy donors. The repertoire was sequenced with immunoSEQ multiplex PCR; TCRdb's copy has only in-frame clones and lacks some. The sample records about 120,000 clones, around 66% being singletons. Sequencing was carried out using PBMCs. The receptors originated from a man between 18 and 35 years old in good health and CMV-seronegative. CDR3s include the opening cysteine and the closing phenylalanine or tryptophan. The D gene is left open where the match is weak. Clone size, where shown, is once, few, many, or a class for clones that have expanded.

abundance	j_gene	v_gene	d_gene	CDR3aa	CDR3nt
NA	TRBJ2-7	TRBV2	NA	CASSGQALPYEQYF	TGTGCCAGCTCGGGTCAAGCTCTCCCCTACGAGCAGTACTTC
NA	TRBJ2-1	TRBV5-1	TRBD2	CASRSAGQAGGDNEQFF	TGCGCCAGCCGCTCCGCTGGGCAAGCGGGAGGGGACAATGAGCAGTTCTTC
NA	TRBJ1-5	TRBV28	NA	CASSLRVRGRNQPQHF	TGTGCCAGCAGTTTAAGGGTCAGGGGACGCAATCAGCCCCAGCATTTT
NA	TRBJ1-2	TRBV28	TRBD1	CASVNRGRRGYTF	TGTGCCAGCGTAAACAGGGGGCGCAGGGGCTACACCTTC
NA	TRBJ1-2	TRBV11-2	TRBD1	CASTDRDRYTF	TGTGCCAGCACCGACAGGGATCGCTACACCTTC
NA	TRBJ2-7	TRBV20-1	NA	CSAFTGNEQYF	TGCAGTGCTTTCACAGGGAACGAGCAGTACTTC
once	TRBJ2-3	TRBV30	TRBD2	CAWSVGTSGRSTDTQYF	TGTGCCTGGAGTGTAGGGACTAGCGGGAGAAGCACAGATACGCAGTATTTT
once	TRBJ1-1	TRBV27	TRBD1	CASSYDRGALNTEAFF	TGTGCCAGCAGCTACGACAGGGGCGCTCTGAACACTGAAGCTTTCTTT
NA	TRBJ1-2	TRBV5-1	TRBD1	CASSLEGRGREANYGYTF	TGCGCCAGCAGCTTGGAGGGAAGGGGGCGCGAGGCTAACTATGGCTACACCTTC
NA	TRBJ1-1	TRBV6-1	NA	CAASLSNTEAFF	TGTGCCGCCTCACTGAGTAACACTGAAGCTTTCTTT
NA	TRBJ2-7	TRBV11-2	NA	CASSEGTAEQYF	TGTGCCAGCAGCGAGGGGACTGCCGAGCAGTACTTC
few	TRBJ1-2	TRBV28	TRBD1	CASSLERGQGGYGYTF	TGTGCCAGCAGTTTGGAGAGGGGACAGGGCGGCTATGGCTACACCTTC
once	TRBJ2-2	TRBV5-1	TRBD2	CASSLGLAGGSNTGGLFF	TGCGCCAGCAGCTTGGGACTAGCGGGGGGTTCGAACACCGGGGGGCTGTTTTTT
NA	TRBJ2-7	TRBV30	NA	CAWSVSGYEQYF	TGTGCCTGGAGTGTTTCGGGGTACGAGCAGTACTTC
NA	TRBJ2-1	TRBV19	NA	CASTFNSGLLSSYNEQFF	TGTGCCAGTACTTTCAACTCGGGACTGTTGAGCTCCTACAATGAGCAGTTCTTC
few	TRBJ2-3	TRBV11-1	TRBD2	CASSPSGGAGDTQYF	TGTGCCAGCAGCCCTAGCGGGGGGGCAGGGGATACGCAGTATTTT
once	TRBJ2-5	TRBV5-1	TRBD1	CASSLEGAETQYF	TGCGCCAGCAGCTTGGAGGGGGCAGAGACCCAGTACTTC
NA	TRBJ1-5	TRBV5-6	TRBD1	CASSGTGGNQPQHF	TGTGCCAGCAGCGGGACAGGGGGCAATCAGCCCCAGCATTTT
few	TRBJ1-1	TRBV18	TRBD1	CASSTLQGAAEAFF	TGTGCCAGCTCAACCCTACAGGGGGCTGCTGAAGCTTTCTTT
once	TRBJ1-1	TRBV2	NA	CASSGAGGGYSEAFF	TGTGCCAGCAGTGGGGCGGGGGGCGGATACAGTGAAGCTTTCTTT
few	TRBJ2-7	TRBV5-4	TRBD2	CASSAGLAGHEQYF	TGTGCCAGCAGCGCGGGACTAGCGGGGCACGAGCAGTACTTC
NA	TRBJ1-1	TRBV7-8	TRBD1	CASSQQGVNTEAFF	TGTGCCAGCAGCCAACAGGGGGTGAACACTGAAGCTTTCTTT
NA	TRBJ1-5	TRBV5-6	NA	CASSRGGDQPQHF	TGTGCCAGCAGCCGGGGGGGGGATCAGCCCCAGCATTTT
few	TRBJ1-2	TRBV7-8	NA	CASSLGGPGYGYTF	TGTGCCAGCAGCTTAGGAGGGCCTGGGTATGGCTACACCTTC
NA	TRBJ2-7	TRBV2	NA	CASSALPEFSYEQYF	TGTGCCAGCAGTGCCCTCCCGGAGTTCTCCTACGAGCAGTACTTC
NA	TRBJ2-1	TRBV28	NA	CASSLIRTVRTAFF	TGTGCCAGCAGTTTGATACGGACAGTTCGGACAGCGTTCTTC
NA	TRBJ1-2	TRBV2	TRBD1	CASSAGQGYYGYTF	TGTGCCAGCAGTGCGGGACAGGGTTACTATGGCTACACCTTC
NA	TRBJ1-2	TRBV13	TRBD1	CASTFRRHRDSELYGYTF	TGTGCCAGCACTTTTAGACGCCACCGGGACAGCGAACTCTATGGCTACACCTTC
NA	TRBJ2-6	TRBV29-1	NA	CSATTGGANVLTF	TGCAGCGCAACTACAGGGGGGGCCAACGTCCTGACTTTC
NA	TRBJ1-6	TRBV2	NA	CAGGAGRNSPLHF	TGTGCCGGAGGCGCCGGTCGCAATTCACCCCTCCACTTT
NA	TRBJ2-3	TRBV28	TRBD2	CASTFGASGRRDTQYF	TGTGCCAGCACCTTCGGGGCTAGCGGGAGGAGAGATACGCAGTATTTT
NA	TRBJ1-1	TRBV27	NA	CASSLGAPNSRKAFF	TGTGCCAGCAGTTTGGGGGCCCCAAATAGCCGGAAAGCTTTCTTT
NA	TRBJ1-6	TRBV14	NA	CASSFNRVYSPLHF	TGTGCCAGCAGCTTTAACAGGGTCTATTCACCCCTCCACTTT
NA	TRBJ2-6	TRBV5-1	NA	CASSPVGSGANVLTF	TGCGCCAGCAGCCCCGTCGGGTCTGGGGCCAACGTCCTGACTTTC
NA	TRBJ2-3	TRBV30	NA	CSWRTIADPRGTQYF	TGTTCCTGGAGAACAATAGCGGACCCTCGGGGTACGCAGTATTTT
NA	TRBJ1-1	TRBV11-1	NA	CASSLVAGATLNTEAFF	TGTGCCAGCAGCTTAGTAGCAGGGGCCACTTTGAACACTGAAGCTTTCTTT
few	TRBJ2-2	TRBV5-6	NA	CASSSPGRDTGELFF	TGTGCCAGCAGTTCACCAGGGCGCGACACCGGGGAGCTGTTTTTT